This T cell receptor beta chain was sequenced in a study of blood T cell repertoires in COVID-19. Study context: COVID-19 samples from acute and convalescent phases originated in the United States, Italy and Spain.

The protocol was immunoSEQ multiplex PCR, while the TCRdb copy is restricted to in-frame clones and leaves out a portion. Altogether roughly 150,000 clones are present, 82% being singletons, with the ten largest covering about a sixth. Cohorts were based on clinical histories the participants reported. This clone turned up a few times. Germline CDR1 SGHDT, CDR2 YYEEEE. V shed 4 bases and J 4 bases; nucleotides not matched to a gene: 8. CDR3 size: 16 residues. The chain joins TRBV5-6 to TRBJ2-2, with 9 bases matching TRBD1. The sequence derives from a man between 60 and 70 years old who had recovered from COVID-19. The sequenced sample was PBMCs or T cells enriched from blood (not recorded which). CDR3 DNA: TGTGCCAGCAGCCCGGACAGGGGCCGGGGCACCGGGGAGCTGTTTTTT. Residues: CASSPDRGRGTGELFF.